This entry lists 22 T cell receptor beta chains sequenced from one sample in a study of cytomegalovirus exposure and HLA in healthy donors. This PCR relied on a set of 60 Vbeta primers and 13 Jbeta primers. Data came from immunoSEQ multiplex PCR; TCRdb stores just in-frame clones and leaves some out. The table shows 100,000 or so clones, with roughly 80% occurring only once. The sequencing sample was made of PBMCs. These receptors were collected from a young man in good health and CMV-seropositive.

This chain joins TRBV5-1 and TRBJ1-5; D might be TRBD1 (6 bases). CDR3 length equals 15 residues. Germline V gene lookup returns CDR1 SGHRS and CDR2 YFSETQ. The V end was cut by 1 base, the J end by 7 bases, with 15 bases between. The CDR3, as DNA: TGCGCCAGCAGCTTGACTGGGGGCCAGGGGCAGCCCCAGCATTTT. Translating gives CASSLTGGQGQPQHF.

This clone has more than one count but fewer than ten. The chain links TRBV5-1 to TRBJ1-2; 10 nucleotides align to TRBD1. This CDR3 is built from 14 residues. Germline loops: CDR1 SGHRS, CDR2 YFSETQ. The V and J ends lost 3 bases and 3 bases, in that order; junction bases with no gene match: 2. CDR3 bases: TGCGCCAGCAGCTGGGGGACAGGGGACTATGGCTACACCTTC. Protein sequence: CASSWGTGDYGYTF.

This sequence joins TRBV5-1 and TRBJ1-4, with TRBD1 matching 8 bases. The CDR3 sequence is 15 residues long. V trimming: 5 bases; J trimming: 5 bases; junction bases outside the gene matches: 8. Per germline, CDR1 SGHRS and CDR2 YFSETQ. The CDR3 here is CASSPGGSGNEKLFF. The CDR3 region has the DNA TGCGCCAGCAGTCCAGGGGGCTCGGGCAATGAAAAACTGTTTTTT.

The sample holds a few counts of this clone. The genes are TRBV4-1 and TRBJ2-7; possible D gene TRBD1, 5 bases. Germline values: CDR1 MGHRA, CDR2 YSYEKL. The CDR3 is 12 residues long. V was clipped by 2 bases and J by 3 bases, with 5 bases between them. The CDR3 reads CASSQQGYEQYF. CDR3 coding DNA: TGCGCCAGCAGCCAACAGGGCTACGAGCAGTACTTC.

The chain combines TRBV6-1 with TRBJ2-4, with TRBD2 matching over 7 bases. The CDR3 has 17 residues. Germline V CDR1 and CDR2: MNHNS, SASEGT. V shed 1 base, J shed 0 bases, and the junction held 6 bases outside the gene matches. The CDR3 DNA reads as TGTGCCAGCAGTGAAGTGGGGGGGGAAAGAGCCAAAAACATTCAGTACTTC. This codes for CASSEVGGERAKNIQYF.

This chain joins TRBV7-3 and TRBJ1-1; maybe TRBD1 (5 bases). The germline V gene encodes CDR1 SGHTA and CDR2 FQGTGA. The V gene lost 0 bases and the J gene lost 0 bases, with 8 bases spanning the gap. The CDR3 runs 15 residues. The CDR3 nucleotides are TGTGCCAGCAGCTTAACCGGCAGGGTGAACACTGAAGCTTTCTTT. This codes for CASSLTGRVNTEAFF.

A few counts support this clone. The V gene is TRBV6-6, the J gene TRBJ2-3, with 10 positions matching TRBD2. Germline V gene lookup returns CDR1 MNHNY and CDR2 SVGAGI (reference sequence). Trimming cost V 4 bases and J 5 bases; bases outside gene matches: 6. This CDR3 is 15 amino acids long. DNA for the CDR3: TGTGCCAGCAGTTTTAAGCGGGGGGGCCAAGATACGCAGTATTTT. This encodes CASSFKRGGQDTQYF.

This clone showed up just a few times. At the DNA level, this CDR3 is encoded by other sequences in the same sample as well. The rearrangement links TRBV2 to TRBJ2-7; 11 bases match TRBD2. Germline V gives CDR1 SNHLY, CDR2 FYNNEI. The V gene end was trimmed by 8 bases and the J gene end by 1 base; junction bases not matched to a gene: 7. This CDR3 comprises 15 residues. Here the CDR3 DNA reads TGTGCCAGCCGTCTCGGACTAGCGGGTTCCTACGAGCAGTACTTC. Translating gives CASRLGLAGSYEQYF.

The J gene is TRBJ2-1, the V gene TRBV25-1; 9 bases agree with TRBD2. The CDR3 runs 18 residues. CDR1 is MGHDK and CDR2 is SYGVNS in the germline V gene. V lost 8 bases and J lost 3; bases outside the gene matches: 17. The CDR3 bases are TGTGCCAGCGCCCGGCGGGGCCCAGCGGGGGGCCACTACAATGAGCAGTTCTTC. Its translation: CASARRGPAGGHYNEQFF. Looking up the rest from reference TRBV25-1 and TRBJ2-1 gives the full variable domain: EADIYQTPRYLVIGTGKKITLECSQTMGHDKMYWYQQDPGMELHLIHYSYGVNSTEKGDLSSESTVSRIRTEHFPLTLESARPSHTSQYLCASARRGPAGGHYNEQFFGPGTRLTVL.

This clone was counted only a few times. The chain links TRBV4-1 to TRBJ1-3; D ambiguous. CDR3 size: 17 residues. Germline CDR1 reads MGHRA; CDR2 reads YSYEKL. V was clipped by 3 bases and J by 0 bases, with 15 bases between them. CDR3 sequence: CASSQYGDPGSGNTIYF. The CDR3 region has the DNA TGCGCCAGCAGCCAGTACGGCGATCCGGGCTCTGGAAACACCATATATTTT.

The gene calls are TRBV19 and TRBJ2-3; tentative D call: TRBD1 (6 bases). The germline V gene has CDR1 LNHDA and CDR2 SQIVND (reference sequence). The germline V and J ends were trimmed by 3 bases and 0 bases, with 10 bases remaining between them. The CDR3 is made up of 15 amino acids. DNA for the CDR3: TGTGCCAGTAGTATGGGGGCGGCCAGCACAGATACGCAGTATTTT. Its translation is CASSMGAASTDTQYF. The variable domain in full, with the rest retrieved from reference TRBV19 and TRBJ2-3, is DGGITQSPKYLFRKEGQNVTLSCEQNLNHDAMYWYRQDPGQGLRLIYYSQIVNDFQKGDIAEGYSVSREKKESFPLTVTSAQKNPTAFYLCASSMGAASTDTQYFGPGTRLTVL.

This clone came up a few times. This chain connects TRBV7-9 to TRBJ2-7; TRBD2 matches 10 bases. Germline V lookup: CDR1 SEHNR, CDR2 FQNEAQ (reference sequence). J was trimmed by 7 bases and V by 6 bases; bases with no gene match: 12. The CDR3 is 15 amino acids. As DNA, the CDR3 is TGTGCCAGCAGTTATAGCGGGGGGTCCCCCCGGGAGCAGTACTTC. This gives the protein CASSYSGGSPREQYF.

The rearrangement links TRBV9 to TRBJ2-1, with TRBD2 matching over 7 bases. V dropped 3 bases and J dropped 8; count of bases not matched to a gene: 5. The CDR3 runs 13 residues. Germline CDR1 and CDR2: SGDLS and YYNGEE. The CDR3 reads CASSAFGRYEQFF. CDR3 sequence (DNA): TGTGCCAGCAGCGCATTCGGGAGGTATGAGCAGTTCTTC. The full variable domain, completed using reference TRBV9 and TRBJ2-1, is DSGVTQTPKHLITATGQRVTLRCSPRSGDLSVYWYQQSLDQGLQFLIQYYNGEERAKGNILERFSAQQFPDLHSELNLSSLELGDSALYFCASSAFGRYEQFFGPGTRLTVL.

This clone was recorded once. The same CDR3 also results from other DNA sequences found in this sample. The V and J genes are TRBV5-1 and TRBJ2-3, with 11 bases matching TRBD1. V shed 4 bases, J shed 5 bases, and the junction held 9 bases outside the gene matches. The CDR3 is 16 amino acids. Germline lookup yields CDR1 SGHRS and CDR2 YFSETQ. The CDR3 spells CASSAWTGGVVDTQYF. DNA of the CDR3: TGCGCCAGCAGCGCCTGGACAGGGGGCGTAGTAGATACGCAGTATTTT.

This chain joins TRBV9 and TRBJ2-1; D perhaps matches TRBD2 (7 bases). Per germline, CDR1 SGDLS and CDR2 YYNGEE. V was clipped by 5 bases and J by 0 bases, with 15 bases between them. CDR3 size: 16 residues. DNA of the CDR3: TGTGCCAGCAGTCGCGGGGGCGATAGCTCCTACAATGAGCAGTTCTTC. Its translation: CASSRGGDSSYNEQFF. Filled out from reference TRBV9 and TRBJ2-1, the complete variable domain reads DSGVTQTPKHLITATGQRVTLRCSPRSGDLSVYWYQQSLDQGLQFLIQYYNGEERAKGNILERFSAQQFPDLHSELNLSSLELGDSALYFCASSRGGDSSYNEQFFGPGTRLTVL.

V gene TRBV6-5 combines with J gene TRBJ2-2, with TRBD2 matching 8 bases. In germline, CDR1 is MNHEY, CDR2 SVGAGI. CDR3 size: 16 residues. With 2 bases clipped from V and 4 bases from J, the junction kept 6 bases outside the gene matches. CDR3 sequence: CASSYHGGGFTGELFF. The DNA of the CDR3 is TGTGCCAGCAGTTACCATGGCGGGGGGTTCACCGGGGAGCTGTTTTTT.

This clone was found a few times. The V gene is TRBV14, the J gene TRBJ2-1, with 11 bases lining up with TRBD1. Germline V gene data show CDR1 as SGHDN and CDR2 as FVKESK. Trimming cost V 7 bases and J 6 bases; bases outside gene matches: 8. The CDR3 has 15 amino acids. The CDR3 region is CASTPDRGLINEQFF. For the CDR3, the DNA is TGTGCCAGCACCCCGGACAGGGGGCTGATCAATGAGCAGTTCTTC.

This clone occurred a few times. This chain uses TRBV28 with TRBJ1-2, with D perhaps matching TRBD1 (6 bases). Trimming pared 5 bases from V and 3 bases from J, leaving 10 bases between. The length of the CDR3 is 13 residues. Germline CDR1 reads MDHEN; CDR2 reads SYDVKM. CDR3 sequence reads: CASSPDSDYGYTF. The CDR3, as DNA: TGTGCCAGCAGTCCGGACAGTGACTATGGCTACACCTTC.

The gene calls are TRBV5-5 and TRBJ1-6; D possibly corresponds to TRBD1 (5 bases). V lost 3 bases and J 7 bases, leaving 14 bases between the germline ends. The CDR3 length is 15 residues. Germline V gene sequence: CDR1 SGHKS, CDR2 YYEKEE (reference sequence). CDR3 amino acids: CASSSGWEGNSPLHF. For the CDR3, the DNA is TGTGCCAGCAGCTCAGGGTGGGAAGGGAATTCACCCCTCCACTTT.

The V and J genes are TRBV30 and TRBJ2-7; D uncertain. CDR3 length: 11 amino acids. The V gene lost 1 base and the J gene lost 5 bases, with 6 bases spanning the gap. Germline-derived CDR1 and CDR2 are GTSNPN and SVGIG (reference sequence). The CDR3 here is CAWSETNEQYF. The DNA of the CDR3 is TGTGCCTGGAGTGAGACAAACGAGCAGTACTTC.

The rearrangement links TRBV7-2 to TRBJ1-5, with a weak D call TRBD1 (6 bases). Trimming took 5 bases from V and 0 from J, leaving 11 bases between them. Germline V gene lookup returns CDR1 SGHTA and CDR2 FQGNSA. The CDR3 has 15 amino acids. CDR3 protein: CASSKQGNSNQPQHF. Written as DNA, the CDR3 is TGTGCCAGCAGCAAACAGGGAAATAGCAATCAGCCCCAGCATTTT.

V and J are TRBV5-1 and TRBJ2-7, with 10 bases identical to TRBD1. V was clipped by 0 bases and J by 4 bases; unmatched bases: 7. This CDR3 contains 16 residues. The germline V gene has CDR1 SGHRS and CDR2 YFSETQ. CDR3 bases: TGCGCCAGCAGCTTGGCCGGAGGACAGGGGGGTTACGAGCAGTACTTC. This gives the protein CASSLAGGQGGYEQYF. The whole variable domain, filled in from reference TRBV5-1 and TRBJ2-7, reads KAGVTQTPRYLIKTRGQQVTLSCSPISGHRSVSWYQQTPGQGLQFLFEYFSETQRNKGNFPGRFSGRQFSNSRSEMNVSTLELGDSALYLCASSLAGGQGGYEQYFGPGTRLTVT.